Presented here are 6 T cell receptor beta chains from one specimen sequenced in a study of blood T cells in healthy people across ages (dated by TCRdb to between 2014 and 2017). Libraries came from 5' RACE. Instrument on record: Illumina HiSeq 2500. A second PCR of roughly 7 to 11 cycles was performed with a sample-barcoded 5' primer and a J-beta primer mix. TCRdb reanalyzed the raw reads on its own, using fastp at Q25 for trimming and MiXCR for clone calling, and kept in-frame beta chains. Rows matching on CDR3 protein sequence are summarized as one entry with the most common DNA and genes. For this sample the table gives hundreds of thousands of distinct CDR3 sequences, of which 35% to 40% were detected only once. The top ten hold 10% to 15% of the sample. The specimen sequenced was blood. All receptors derive from a man between 18 and 35 years old in good health.

This clonotype was seen more than once but under ten times. The V call is TRBV2, the J call TRBJ2-1; D ambiguous. V lost 7 bases, J lost 5 bases, and 15 bases lay in between. The germline V gene encodes CDR1 SNHLY and CDR2 FYNNEI. The CDR3 has 14 amino acids. The CDR3 loop is CASTQGWHNNEQFF. The CDR3 coding sequence is TGTGCCAGCACCCAAGGGTGGCACAACAATGAGCAGTTCTTC.

CDR3 in amino acids: CASSRVPGKDEQFF. As DNA, the CDR3 is TGTGCCAGCAGCCGTGTCCCAGGGAAAGACGAGCAGTTCTTC. V is TRBV9 and J is TRBJ2-1; the D gene is possibly TRBD1 (5 bases). Germline CDR1 SGDLS, CDR2 YYNGEE. Trimming took off 4 bases at V and 10 bases at J, with 18 bases between the two ends. This CDR3 region has 14 residues.

This clonotype came up a few times. The V and J genes are TRBV5-5 and TRBJ2-5; a possible D gene is TRBD2 (6 bases). The CDR3 totals 14 residues. Trimming left V 0 bases short and J 5 bases short, with 11 bases between. Germline CDR1 and CDR2: SGHKS and YYEKEE (reference sequence). CDR3 in amino acids: CASSLGGEKETQYF. CDR3 nucleotides: TGTGCCAGCAGCTTGGGGGGGGAGAAGGAGACCCAGTACTTC.

Worth noting for this clonotype: One end of the junction fails to match germline, which may point to a read error. The V call is TRBV7-2, the J call TRBJ1-5, with D uncertain. The germline CDR1 and CDR2 sequences are SGHTA and FQGNSA. There are 12 residues in the CDR3. The CDR3 DNA follows: TGTGTCAGCAGCCCGCAACGTGGGCCCCAGCATTTT. It is translated as CVSSPQRGPQHF.

In regard to this clonotype: A read error is possible here, since a much larger clone lies one base away. The gene calls are TRBV10-2 and TRBJ2-7; D possibly corresponds to TRBD2 (7 bases). Germline V gene lookup returns CDR1 WSHSY and CDR2 SAAADI. V dropped 6 bases and J dropped 5 bases, with 14 bases sitting between them. This CDR3 contains 13 residues. The CDR3 DNA sequence: TGCGCCAGCAGAGGGGGGGCATCCGACGAGCAGTACTTC. Encoded protein: CASRGGASDEQYF.

This chain connects TRBV4-1 to TRBJ1-1, with TRBD1 matching over 7 bases. The trim removed 0 bases at V and 11 bases at J, leaving 9 bases unmatched. The CDR3 runs to 14 residues. The germline CDR1 and CDR2 sequences are MGHRA and YSYEKL. The CDR3 region has the DNA TGCGCCAGCAGCCAAGAGTGGGAACAGGGGCACGCTTTCTTT. Protein product: CASSQEWEQGHAFF.